A single sample is the source of the 14 T cell receptor beta chains below, sequenced in a study of ipilimumab plus nivolumab after autologous stem cell transplantation. TCRdb's copy holds only in-frame clones and misses some; the assay was immunoSEQ multiplex PCR. The table lists about 43,000 clones, around nine tenths of them singletons, with around 0.9% in the top ten. This specimen was PBMCs, taken in a trial of ipilimumab plus nivolumab as post-transplant consolidation. These receptors were collected from a male donor with multiple myeloma.

The gene calls are TRBV5-1 and TRBJ1-5, with D perhaps TRBD1 (5 bases). The V gene's germline CDR1 is SGHRS and CDR2 YFSETQ. The CDR3 sequence is 13 residues long. V lost 1 base and J 7 bases, leaving 9 bases between the germline ends. In DNA form, the CDR3 reads TGCGCCAGCAGCTTGACAGGAAGCCAGCCCCAGCATTTT. Translated: CASSLTGSQPQHF.

This clone was observed a single time. This chain links TRBV2 with TRBJ2-6; 9 nucleotides match TRBD1. From germline, CDR1 is SNHLY and CDR2 FYNNEI. This CDR3 contains 15 residues. The trim removed 9 bases at V and 4 bases at J, leaving 7 bases unmatched. CDR3 sequence reads: CASKQGAEGANVLTF. CDR3 in DNA: TGTGCCAGTAAACAGGGGGCGGAAGGGGCCAACGTCCTGACTTTC.

The sample holds one count of this clone. The CDR3: CASSLNGAGQPQHF. CDR3 DNA: TGTGCCAGCAGCTTAAACGGGGCCGGCCAGCCCCAGCATTTT. The rearrangement joins TRBV7-9 to TRBJ1-5; TRBD1 is a possible D gene (5 bases). The V gene lost 2 bases and the J gene lost 7 bases, with 12 bases spanning the gap. Germline V gene data show CDR1 as SEHNR and CDR2 as FQNEAQ (reference sequence). The length of the CDR3 is 14 residues.

The chain links TRBV5-1 to TRBJ2-5; the D is unclear. The CDR3 is 12 residues long. Germline V gene data show CDR1 as SGHRS and CDR2 as YFSETQ. With 4 bases removed from V and 2 bases from J, the gap between germline ends came to 6 bases. CDR3 in DNA: TGCGCCAGCAGCCTTGAGCAAGAGACCCAGTACTTC. This codes for CASSLEQETQYF. Full variable domain (outside the CDR3, taken from reference TRBV5-1 and TRBJ2-5): KAGVTQTPRYLIKTRGQQVTLSCSPISGHRSVSWYQQTPGQGLQFLFEYFSETQRNKGNFPGRFSGRQFSNSRSEMNVSTLELGDSALYLCASSLEQETQYFGPGTRLLVL.

J is TRBJ2-1 and V is TRBV7-3; 7 positions agree with TRBD2. Germline trimming cut 1 base from V and 8 bases from J; bases unmatched to any gene: 8. Per germline, CDR1 SGHTA and CDR2 FQGTGA. The CDR3 consists of 15 residues. The CDR3 loop reads CASSLIGTNSHEQFF. CDR3 in DNA: TGTGCCAGCAGCTTAATAGGGACTAACTCCCATGAGCAGTTCTTC.

The chain employs TRBV27 and TRBJ1-2; D remains unclear. Germline-derived CDR1 and CDR2 are MNHEY and SMNVEV (reference sequence). Deletions cut 3 bases from V and 4 bases from J, with 12 bases between. The CDR3 has 14 residues. The CDR3 coding sequence is TGTGCCAGCAGTTTTAGGTCCTTCGGCTATGGCTACACCTTC. The encoded protein is CASSFRSFGYGYTF.

The CDR3 is CASSSGRTIAKNIQYF. The CDR3, as DNA: TGTGCCAGCAGCTCAGGCAGGACCATAGCCAAAAACATTCAGTACTTC. This chain uses TRBV5-6 with TRBJ2-4; D is unresolved. The CDR3 has 16 residues. Germline CDR1 SGHDT, CDR2 YYEEEE. V was pared by 3 bases and J by 0 bases, with 13 bases between. Drawing the rest from reference TRBV5-6 and TRBJ2-4, the complete variable domain is DAGVTQSPTHLIKTRGQQVTLRCSPKSGHDTVSWYQQALGQGPQFIFQYYEEEERQRGNFPDRFSGHQFPNYSSELNVNALLLGDSALYLCASSSGRTIAKNIQYFGAGTRLSVL.

The rearrangement links TRBV4-2 to TRBJ2-2; D remains unclear. Per germline, CDR1 LGHNA and CDR2 YNFKEQ. Trimming shortened V by 1 base and J by 1 base, and 13 bases separated the two germline ends. There are 17 residues in the CDR3. The CDR3 bases are TGTGCCAGCAGCCAAGCCCCCCTGCGGCAGAACACCGGGGAGCTGTTTTTT. It specifies CASSQAPLRQNTGELFF.

J is TRBJ2-7 and V is TRBV4-2, with TRBD2 identical over 8 bases. Trimming removed 0 bases from V and 2 bases from J; junction bases left unmatched: 3. The CDR3 has 15 amino acids. The germline gives CDR1 LGHNA, CDR2 YNFKEQ. The CDR3 protein is CASSQDPAGAYEQYF. CDR3 bases: TGTGCCAGCAGCCAAGATCCAGCGGGAGCCTACGAGCAGTACTTC.

V usage is TRBV5-4 and J usage is TRBJ2-1; D is perhaps TRBD1 or TRBD2 (6 bases each). Trimming left V 3 bases short and J 3 bases short, with 13 bases between. CDR1 SGHNT and CDR2 YYREEE come from the germline V gene (reference sequence). CDR3 length: 15 residues. CDR3 nucleotide sequence: TGTGCCAGCAGCTCTGGGGGGCCGTACTACAATGAGCAGTTCTTC. It is translated as CASSSGGPYYNEQFF.

This clone is a singleton in its sample. CDR3 amino acids: CASSEGSGYGNTEAFF. DNA for the CDR3: TGTGCCAGCAGCGAGGGCTCAGGGTATGGGAACACTGAAGCTTTCTTT. The J gene is TRBJ1-1, the V gene TRBV9, with D possibly matching TRBD1 (5 bases). Germline values: CDR1 SGDLS, CDR2 YYNGEE. The V end lost 3 bases, the J end lost 1 base, and 16 bases lay between the germline ends. The CDR3 spans 16 residues.

This clone has more than one count but fewer than ten. V and J are TRBV30 and TRBJ1-1, with D unresolved. V was pared by 1 base and J by 1 base, with 7 bases between. The CDR3 totals 13 residues. Germline lookup yields CDR1 GTSNPN and CDR2 SVGIG (reference sequence). Written as DNA, the CDR3 is TGTGCCTGGAGTGGGGCAGGGAACACTGAAGCTTTCTTT. Translation: CAWSGAGNTEAFF.

The gene calls are TRBV6-1 and TRBJ2-7, with a weak D call TRBD1 (6 bases). Germline assignment: CDR1 MNHNS and CDR2 SASEGT. The CDR3 spans 14 residues. Trimming took 1 base from V and 3 from J, leaving 10 bases between them. The CDR3 loop is CASSEGGLDYEQYF. The CDR3, as DNA: TGTGCCAGCAGTGAAGGGGGGCTAGACTACGAGCAGTACTTC.

Here the CDR3 DNA reads TGTGCCAGCAGCTCCCGGACGGGACTAGCGTGGGCAGATACGCAGTATTTT. Translating it yields CASSSRTGLAWADTQYF. The V call is TRBV7-2, the J call TRBJ2-3, with 10 positions matching TRBD2. The CDR3 has 17 amino acids. J was trimmed by 4 bases and V by 4 bases; bases with no gene match: 11. CDR1 SGHTA and CDR2 FQGNSA come from the germline V gene.